Listed below are T cell receptor beta chains from one sample, sequenced in a study of shared clonotypes between healthy human individuals. The table came from immunoSEQ multiplex PCR; TCRdb's copy has only in-frame clones and leaves some out. The sample has about 680,000 clones; under 80% are singletons. The sample comprised memory CD4+ T cells sorted from blood. These receptors all come from a woman in her 30s in good health. Both conserved end residues are part of each CDR3. The D gene is left open where the match is weak. Rows give clone size only sometimes, using once, few, many, or a class for an expanded clone.

j_call: TRBJ1-5
v_call: TRBV28
d_call: NA
clone_size: NA
cdr3_aa: CASSPLPAYSNQPQHF
cdr3_nt: TGTGCCAGCAGTCCCCTGCCAGCGTATAGCAATCAGCCCCAGCATTTT

j_call: TRBJ2-7
v_call: TRBV28
d_call: NA
clone_size: NA
cdr3_aa: CASRPPGPRDEQYF
cdr3_nt: TGTGCCAGCAGACCACCGGGCCCCAGGGACGAGCAGTACTTC

j_call: TRBJ2-4
v_call: TRBV7-2
d_call: NA
clone_size: few
cdr3_aa: CASSLYRDIQYF
cdr3_nt: TGTGCCAGCAGCTTGTACAGGGACATTCAGTACTTC

j_call: TRBJ2-1
v_call: TRBV11-2
d_call: TRBD2
clone_size: few
cdr3_aa: CASSLDLTSGRFNEQFF
cdr3_nt: TGTGCCAGCAGCTTAGACCTGACTAGCGGGAGATTTAATGAGCAGTTCTTC

j_call: TRBJ1-1
v_call: TRBV28
d_call: TRBD1
clone_size: once
cdr3_aa: CASSLWAGGNTEAFF
cdr3_nt: TGTGCCAGCAGTTTATGGGCAGGGGGGAACACTGAAGCTTTCTTT

j_call: TRBJ2-1
v_call: TRBV5-1
d_call: NA
clone_size: NA
cdr3_aa: CASSLDSTYNEQFF
cdr3_nt: TGCGCCAGCAGCCTGGACAGTACCTACAATGAGCAGTTCTTC

j_call: TRBJ2-3
v_call: TRBV4-2
d_call: TRBD2
clone_size: NA
cdr3_aa: CASSQDGTSGSSDTDTQYF
cdr3_nt: TGTGCCAGCAGCCAAGATGGAACTAGCGGGAGTTCGGACACAGATACGCAGTATTTT

j_call: TRBJ2-1
v_call: TRBV18
d_call: NA
clone_size: NA
cdr3_aa: CASSPLASHNEQFF
cdr3_nt: TGTGCCAGCTCACCACTAGCGTCCCACAATGAGCAGTTCTTC

j_call: TRBJ2-7
v_call: TRBV7-9
d_call: NA
clone_size: NA
cdr3_aa: CASSLGRASTYEQYF
cdr3_nt: TGTGCCAGCAGCTTAGGGCGGGCTTCTACCTACGAGCAGTACTTC

j_call: TRBJ2-2
v_call: TRBV6-6
d_call: TRBD1
clone_size: few
cdr3_aa: CASSRGQGTPGELFF
cdr3_nt: TGTGCCAGCAGCCGTGGACAGGGCACTCCCGGGGAGCTGTTTTTT

j_call: TRBJ1-2
v_call: TRBV19
d_call: NA
clone_size: NA
cdr3_aa: CASSMSWGYGYTF
cdr3_nt: TGTGCCAGTAGTATGTCCTGGGGCTATGGCTACACCTTC

j_call: TRBJ2-1
v_call: TRBV9
d_call: TRBD1
clone_size: NA
cdr3_aa: CASRGGRNEQFF
cdr3_nt: TGTGCCAGCAGAGGGGGCCGCAATGAGCAGTTCTTC

j_call: TRBJ1-1
v_call: TRBV5-6
d_call: NA
clone_size: NA
cdr3_aa: CASSLLEGTEAFF
cdr3_nt: TGTGCCAGCAGCTTGTTAGAGGGCACTGAAGCTTTCTTT

j_call: TRBJ1-5
v_call: TRBV5-4
d_call: NA
clone_size: NA
cdr3_aa: CASSLGGISNQPQHF
cdr3_nt: TGTGCCAGCAGTTTAGGGGGGATTAGCAATCAGCCCCAGCATTTT

j_call: TRBJ2-3
v_call: TRBV7-2
d_call: TRBD1
clone_size: NA
cdr3_aa: CASSFRDRSLDTQYF
cdr3_nt: TGTGCCAGCAGCTTCCGGGACAGGTCCTTGGATACGCAGTATTTT

j_call: TRBJ2-1
v_call: TRBV10-3
d_call: TRBD1
clone_size: NA
cdr3_aa: CAITRGHLNEQFF
cdr3_nt: TGTGCCATAACTAGGGGGCACCTCAATGAGCAGTTCTTC

j_call: TRBJ2-3
v_call: TRBV6-1
d_call: TRBD1
clone_size: NA
cdr3_aa: CASRGTGGHKGAQYF
cdr3_nt: TGTGCCAGCAGGGGGACAGGGGGCCATAAAGGGGCGCAGTATTTT

j_call: TRBJ2-6
v_call: TRBV19
d_call: NA
clone_size: NA
cdr3_aa: CASSKNGRTGANVLTF
cdr3_nt: TGTGCCAGTAGTAAAAACGGGAGAACTGGGGCCAACGTCCTGACTTTC

j_call: TRBJ1-1
v_call: TRBV7-2
d_call: TRBD1
clone_size: NA
cdr3_aa: CASSSKTGTGFSEAFF
cdr3_nt: TGTGCCAGCAGTTCTAAAACCGGGACAGGGTTCTCCGAAGCTTTCTTT

j_call: TRBJ1-2
v_call: TRBV19
d_call: NA
clone_size: NA
cdr3_aa: CASSIVPGRYYGYTF
cdr3_nt: TGTGCCAGTAGTATAGTCCCGGGTCGCTACTATGGCTACACCTTC

j_call: TRBJ1-4
v_call: TRBV28
d_call: NA
clone_size: NA
cdr3_aa: CASSFPLGGNEKLFF
cdr3_nt: TGTGCCAGCAGTTTTCCCCTTGGAGGAAATGAAAAACTGTTTTTT

j_call: TRBJ2-7
v_call: TRBV27
d_call: TRBD2
clone_size: NA
cdr3_aa: CASSRTSGSVQYF
cdr3_nt: TGTGCCAGCAGTCGGACTAGCGGGAGCGTGCAGTACTTC

j_call: TRBJ2-4
v_call: TRBV4-1
d_call: NA
clone_size: NA
cdr3_aa: CASSQLRGVAKNIQYF
cdr3_nt: TGCGCCAGCAGCCAACTCCGAGGGGTAGCCAAAAACATTCAGTACTTC

j_call: TRBJ2-2
v_call: TRBV6-5
d_call: TRBD1
clone_size: NA
cdr3_aa: CASWTGRGTGELFF
cdr3_nt: TGTGCCAGCTGGACAGGGCGGGGCACCGGGGAGCTGTTTTTT

j_call: TRBJ2-1
v_call: TRBV11-3
d_call: TRBD2
clone_size: few
cdr3_aa: CASSLGYSGIYNEQFF
cdr3_nt: TGTGCCAGCAGCTTAGGATACAGCGGGATTTACAATGAGCAGTTCTTC

j_call: TRBJ2-1
v_call: TRBV5-1
d_call: TRBD2
clone_size: NA
cdr3_aa: CASSLVAGGLTNEQFF
cdr3_nt: TGCGCCAGCAGCTTGGTCGCGGGAGGACTGACGAATGAGCAGTTCTTC

j_call: TRBJ1-5
v_call: TRBV19
d_call: TRBD1
clone_size: few
cdr3_aa: CASSRDRNQPQHF
cdr3_nt: TGTGCCAGTTCCCGGGACAGAAATCAGCCCCAGCATTTT

j_call: TRBJ2-5
v_call: TRBV19
d_call: NA
clone_size: NA
cdr3_aa: CASSRSNKRETQYF
cdr3_nt: TGTGCCAGTAGTAGATCAAACAAGAGGGAGACCCAGTACTTC

j_call: TRBJ2-6
v_call: TRBV2
d_call: TRBD1
clone_size: NA
cdr3_aa: CASGQGDGANVLTF
cdr3_nt: TGTGCCAGCGGACAGGGGGACGGGGCCAACGTCCTGACTTTC

j_call: TRBJ1-4
v_call: TRBV7-2
d_call: TRBD1
clone_size: few
cdr3_aa: CASSPMGQGGEKLFF
cdr3_nt: TGTGCCAGCAGCCCGATGGGACAGGGTGGTGAAAAACTGTTTTTT

j_call: TRBJ1-3
v_call: TRBV19
d_call: NA
clone_size: NA
cdr3_aa: CASGGGPVRTIYF
cdr3_nt: TGTGCCAGTGGCGGAGGACCGGTACGCACCATATATTTT

j_call: TRBJ2-1
v_call: TRBV5-1
d_call: TRBD1
clone_size: NA
cdr3_aa: CASSLRDRGRGEQFF
cdr3_nt: TGCGCCAGCAGCTTGAGGGACAGGGGGCGAGGTGAGCAGTTCTTC

j_call: TRBJ2-1
v_call: TRBV5-1
d_call: TRBD2
clone_size: NA
cdr3_aa: CASSLSFAGVSEQFF
cdr3_nt: TGCGCCAGCAGCTTGAGCTTTGCGGGAGTTAGTGAGCAGTTCTTC